Detailed here is one TCR beta chain. Its specificity is not known. This sample is part of a study of OX40 agonist ivuxolimab in advanced cancers. Study background: The patients received agonistic anti-OX40 (CD134) antibody ivuxolimab. Points from the study as a whole: Low levels of normalized T-cell clonal expansion also appeared in some nonresponders. Clonal expansion was seen in CD4+ and CD8+ blood T cells by week 6 at 0.1 to 3.0 mg/kg. Compared with others, partial responders at 0.1-3.0 mg/kg displayed clonal expansion among the lowest.

This CDR3 is built from 15 residues. Unmatched junction bases numbered 8, after V lost 4 bases and J lost 4 bases. The germline gives CDR1 SGDLS, CDR2 YYNGEE. Libraries were prepared by immunoSEQ multiplex PCR; TCRdb keeps only in-frame clonotypes and omits some of them. The sample consists of approximately 74,000 clones, 75% to 95% of them appearing once. The sequenced sample was CD4+ or CD8+ T cells sorted from blood, obtained in a trial of the OX40 agonist ivuxolimab. This TCR came from an adult with an advanced solid tumor such as melanoma, head and neck, liver or kidney cancer. The chain is built from TRBV9 and TRBJ1-3, with 7 bases aligning to TRBD1. CDR3: CASSSTGKPGNTIYF. The CDR3, as DNA: TGTGCCAGCAGCTCGACAGGGAAACCGGGAAACACCATATATTTT. Together with reference TRBV9 and TRBJ1-3, the CDR3 gives the full variable domain: DSGVTQTPKHLITATGQRVTLRCSPRSGDLSVYWYQQSLDQGLQFLIQYYNGEERAKGNILERFSAQQFPDLHSELNLSSLELGDSALYFCASSSTGKPGNTIYFGEGSWLTVV.